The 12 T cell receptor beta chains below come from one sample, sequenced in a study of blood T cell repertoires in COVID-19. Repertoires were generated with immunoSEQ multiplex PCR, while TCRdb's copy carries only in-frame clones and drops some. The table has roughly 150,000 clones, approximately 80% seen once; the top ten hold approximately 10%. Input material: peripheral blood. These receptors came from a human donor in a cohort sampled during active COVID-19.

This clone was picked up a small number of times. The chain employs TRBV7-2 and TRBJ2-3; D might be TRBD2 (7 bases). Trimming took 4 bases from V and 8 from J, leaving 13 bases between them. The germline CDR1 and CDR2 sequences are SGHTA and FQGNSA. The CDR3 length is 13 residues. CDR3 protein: CASSSGGQGTQYF. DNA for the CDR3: TGTGCCAGCAGCTCCGGGGGGCAAGGTACGCAGTATTTT. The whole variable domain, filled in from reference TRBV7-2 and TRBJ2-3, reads GAGVSQSPSNKVTEKGKDVELRCDPISGHTALYWYRQSLGQGLEFLIYFQGNSAPDKSGLPSDRFSAERTGGSVSTLTIQRTQQEDSAVYLCASSSGGQGTQYFGPGTRLTVL.

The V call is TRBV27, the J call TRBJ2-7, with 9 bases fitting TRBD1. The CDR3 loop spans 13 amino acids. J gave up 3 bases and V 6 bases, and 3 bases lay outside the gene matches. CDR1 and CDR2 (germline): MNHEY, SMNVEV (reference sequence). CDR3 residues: CASRGQGFYEQYF. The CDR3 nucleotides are TGTGCCAGCAGGGGACAGGGTTTCTACGAGCAGTACTTC.

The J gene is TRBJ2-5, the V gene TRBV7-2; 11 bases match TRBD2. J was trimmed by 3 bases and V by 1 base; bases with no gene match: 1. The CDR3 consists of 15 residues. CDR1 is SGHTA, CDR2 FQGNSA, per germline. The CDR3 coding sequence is TGTGCCAGCAGCTTAGGGGGACTAGCGGAAGAGACCCAGTACTTC. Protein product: CASSLGGLAEETQYF. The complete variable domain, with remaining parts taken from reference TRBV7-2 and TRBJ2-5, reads GAGVSQSPSNKVTEKGKDVELRCDPISGHTALYWYRQSLGQGLEFLIYFQGNSAPDKSGLPSDRFSAERTGGSVSTLTIQRTQQEDSAVYLCASSLGGLAEETQYFGPGTRLLVL.

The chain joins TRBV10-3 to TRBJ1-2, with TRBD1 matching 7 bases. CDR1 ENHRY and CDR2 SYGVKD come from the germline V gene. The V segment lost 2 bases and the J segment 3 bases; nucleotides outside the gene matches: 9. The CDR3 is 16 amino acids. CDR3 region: CAISEAPDRLDYGYTF. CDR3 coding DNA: TGTGCCATCAGTGAGGCTCCGGACAGGTTGGACTATGGCTACACCTTC.

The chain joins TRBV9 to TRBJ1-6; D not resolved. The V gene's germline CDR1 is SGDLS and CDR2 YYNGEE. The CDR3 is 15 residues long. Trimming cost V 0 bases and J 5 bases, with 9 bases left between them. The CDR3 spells CASSVGGSHNSPLHF. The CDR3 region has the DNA TGTGCCAGCAGCGTAGGCGGCAGCCATAATTCACCCCTCCACTTT.

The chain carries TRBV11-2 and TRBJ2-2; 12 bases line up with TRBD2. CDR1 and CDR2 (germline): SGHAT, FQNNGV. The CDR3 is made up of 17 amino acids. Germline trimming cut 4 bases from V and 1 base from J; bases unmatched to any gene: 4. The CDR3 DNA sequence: TGTGCCAGCAGCTCCATGGGACTAGCGGGGAACACCGGGGAGCTGTTTTTT. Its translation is CASSSMGLAGNTGELFF.

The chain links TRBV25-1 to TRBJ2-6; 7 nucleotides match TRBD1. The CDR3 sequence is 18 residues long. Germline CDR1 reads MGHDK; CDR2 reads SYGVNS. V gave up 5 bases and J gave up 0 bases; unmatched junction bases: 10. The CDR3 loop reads CASSQVGTAYSGANVLTF. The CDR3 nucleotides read TGTGCCAGCAGTCAGGTCGGGACAGCTTACTCTGGGGCCAACGTCCTGACTTTC.

For the CDR3, the DNA is TGTGCCAGCAGTTTTGGGCCAGGGAATCAAGAGACCCAGTACTTC. The encoded protein is CASSFGPGNQETQYF. The V and J genes are TRBV28 and TRBJ2-5; a possible D gene is TRBD1 (5 bases). CDR3 length: 15 amino acids. Per the germline V gene, CDR1 is MDHEN and CDR2 is SYDVKM. The germline V and J ends were trimmed by 3 bases and 2 bases, with 13 bases remaining between them.

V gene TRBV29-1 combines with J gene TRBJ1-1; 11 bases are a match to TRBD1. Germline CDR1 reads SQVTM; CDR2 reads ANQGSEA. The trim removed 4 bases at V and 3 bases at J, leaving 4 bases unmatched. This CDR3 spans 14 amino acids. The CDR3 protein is CSVASGQGDTEAFF. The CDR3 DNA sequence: TGCAGCGTTGCCTCGGGACAGGGGGACACTGAAGCTTTCTTT.

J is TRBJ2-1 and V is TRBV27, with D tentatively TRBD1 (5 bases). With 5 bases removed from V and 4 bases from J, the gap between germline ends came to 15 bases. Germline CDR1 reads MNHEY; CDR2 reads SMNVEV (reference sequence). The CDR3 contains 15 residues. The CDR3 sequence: CASSLERDSYNEQFF. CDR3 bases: TGTGCCAGCAGTCTAGAAAGAGACAGTTACAATGAGCAGTTCTTC.

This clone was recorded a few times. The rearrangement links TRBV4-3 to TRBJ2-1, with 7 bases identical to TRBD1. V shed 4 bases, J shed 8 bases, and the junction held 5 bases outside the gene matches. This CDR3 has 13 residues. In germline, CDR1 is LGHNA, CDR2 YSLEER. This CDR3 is CASSPRQGDEQFF. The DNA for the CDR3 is TGCGCCAGCAGCCCGCGACAGGGCGATGAGCAGTTCTTC.

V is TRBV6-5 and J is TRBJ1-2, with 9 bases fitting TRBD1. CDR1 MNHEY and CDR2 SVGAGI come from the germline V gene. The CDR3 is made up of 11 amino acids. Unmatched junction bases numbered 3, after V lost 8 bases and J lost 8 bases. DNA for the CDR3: TGTGCCAGCGGGACAGGGTTAGGCTACACCTTC. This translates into CASGTGLGYTF.